The present entry profiles one T cell receptor (beta chain) with its context. Its antigen is unknown. Within one base of it there is no much larger clone, and no base qualities were kept. Participants were included only if at least one PBMC sample before ART initiation and at least two post-ART samples were available. Treatment was received in the United States of America by all participants with HIV. Before DNA extraction, cryopreserved samples of about 0.95-10 million PBMC were thawed and then washed. At the time of the earliest PBMC sample, participants with HIV were aged between about 20 and 55 years. Per participant, PBMC samples came from 1-4 timepoints prior to ART initiation and 2-8 timepoints following ART initiation, for a median of 7 samples. Serial HIV viral load, CD4+ T-cell count, ART history and demographic data were obtained for every participant. Genomic DNA was extracted from unsorted PBMC with a Qiagen kit on a QIAcube, processed in batches of 12 samples.

Sequencing of the TRB variable region was done with the immunoSEQ hsTCRB v3.0 assay at survey level resolution. The targeted TRB sequencing depth was about 40,000-55,000 T-cell genomes per sample. TRB libraries were pooled and sequenced on an Illumina MiSeq using a v3 150-cycle kit. Per the source publication's procedure: Repertoire analysis ran in R within a reproducible Nextflow workflow covering QC, data transformation and analysis. LymphoSeq2, an R package for exploring AIRR-Seq data, was used to implement custom analyses. A few samples that yielded fewer than 5000 total TRB sequences were excluded, so that some 190 HIV repertoires were analyzed. Among the 188 retained HIV repertoires, 59 were collected before ART initiation and roughly 130 were collected after ART initiation. Each repertoire was downsampled to 5000 TRB nucleotide sequences, and summary statistics were averaged across 100 downsampling iterations. Only TRB sequences with CDR3 regions of at least seven amino acids were retained for analysis. Diversity was assessed using a clonality score derived from Shannon entropy and using the Gini coefficient. In repertoire networks, the top 5000 CDR3 amino acid sequences were linked whenever an edit distance of one separated two sequences. For TRB CDR3 amino acid sequences, GLIPH2 was used to predict antigen specificity groups and MHC restriction. To flag known associations with CMV, EBV, HIV or tissue antigens, CDR3 amino acid sequences were compared against VDJdb and McPAS-TCR. Pre-ART, post-ART and control groups were compared with Wilcoxon signed-rank tests and Holm-Bonferroni correction. TCRdb's version of the immuneACCESS table is confined to in-frame rearrangements and falls short of the full clone set. An unresolved V gene accounts for under half of the shortfall where checked; the remainder is of unknown origin. That table is the source of V, J and clone size, and D and trimming were worked out from the DNA. This sample lists fewer than 30,000 clones; around 80% were detected once. Together, the top ten hold 9.5% to 10% of the sample.

The sample belongs to a study of long-term antiretroviral therapy in people with HIV (dated by TCRdb to between 2021 and 2023). In the study overall: The earliest samples were collected approximately a decade before the 2015 WHO recommendation for immediate ART, a period when ART was typically delayed until CD4 counts fell. A retrospective serial study tested whether changes in peripheral blood TRB repertoire composition and diversity were associated with ART initiation and durable HIV suppression. From over 25 adults with confirmed HIV infection, the cohort provided around 180 cryopreserved PBMC samples, gathered serially across a mean of around 6 years (range 1-12). Among the approximately 27 participants with HIV, around ten were female. No cross-contamination during QIAcube processing was shown when test extractions of a monoclonal T-cell line were performed alongside about 30 polyclonal samples. General findings and caveats noted by the study authors: Starting ART was linked to a significant rise in TRB diversity, yet even after long-term ART the diversity remained significantly lower than in transplant donor controls. Unsorted PBMC were profiled instead of sorted CD4+ and CD8+ T cells because pre-ART samples had limited cell numbers. Inferences about post-ART repertoire changes were limited because no data were available on ART adherence, viral resistance or therapy changes. The samples were dated from about 2004 to 2017, and the ART regimens that were used may be less effective than current ART regimens. Narrower CDR3 length ranges were observed in HIV repertoires than in controls, and an antigen-experienced repertoire with only a slight naive shift after ART was suggested by the network structure. Owing to limited PBMC availability, only the TCR beta chain was sequenced, without alpha chain pairing. Expanded TRB clones identified before ART initiation dominated the repertoire across all time points, though the dominance fluctuated and decreased in many PLHIV after ART.

The sample in question was unsorted PBMCs, obtained roughly 2.7 years after starting antiretroviral therapy. This TCR came from a man aged 30-40 years with HIV.

The DNA sequence reads TGTGCCAGCAGCCCTCAGGCAGCCAACACCGGGGAGCTGTTTTTT. Its protein is CASSPQAANTGELFF. The V and J genes are TRBV7-7 and TRBJ2-2, with the D segment identity uncertain. V is pared back by 5 bases and J by 2 bases, with 12 bases lying between the germline termini. From the germline V gene (reference sequence), CDR1 is SSHAT and CDR2 is FNYEAQ. The CDR3 holds 15 amino acids from the cysteine to the phenylalanine. CDR3 DNA only is kept here, 45 bases in frame from base 1.